Shown below are 7 T cell receptor beta chains from a single sample sequenced in a study of graft-versus-host responses after intestinal transplantation. Profiling relied on immunoSEQ multiplex PCR, and the TCRdb table lists in-frame clones only, not all of them. This repertoire shows just over 40,000 clones, under 95% found once; its top ten account for under 2.5%. The source was PBMCs, collected approximately 320 days after intestinal transplant. The receptors come from a human patient who received an intestinal transplant, so some T cells may come from the graft donor.

The J gene is TRBJ1-2, the V gene TRBV12-5, with 7 bases aligning to TRBD1. The CDR3 is made up of 16 amino acids. Germline CDR1 is LGHNT and CDR2 is FRNRAP. After removal of 0 bases from V and 2 bases from J, the junction contained 6 bases not matched to a gene. The chain's CDR3 is CASGLVQGRANYGYTF. Here the CDR3 DNA reads TGTGCTAGTGGTTTGGTACAGGGGCGGGCAAACTATGGCTACACCTTC.

This rearrangement joins TRBV18 to TRBJ2-5, with 7 nucleotides matching TRBD1. Per germline, CDR1 KGHSH and CDR2 LQKENI. Trimming cost V 2 bases and J 3 bases; bases outside gene matches: 3. The CDR3 length is 14 residues. The CDR3, as DNA: TGTGCCAGCTCACCAAGAACAGGGGAAGAGACCCAGTACTTC. Residues: CASSPRTGEETQYF.

The chain has TRBV5-5 and TRBJ2-7; D gene unclear. CDR1 SGHKS and CDR2 YYEKEE come from the germline V gene (reference sequence). V lost 4 bases, J lost 5 bases, and 10 bases lay in between. The CDR3 has 12 amino acids. CDR3 in DNA: TGTGCCAGCAGCCAGACCGGCGACGAGCAGTACTTC. Translating it yields CASSQTGDEQYF.

The chain uses TRBV13 and TRBJ1-5; D possibly corresponds to TRBD1 (5 bases). There are 14 residues in the CDR3. V was clipped by 0 bases and J by 5 bases, with 8 bases between them. Looked up from germline, CDR1 is PRHDT and CDR2 is FYEKMQ (reference sequence). The CDR3 loop reads CASSLGEGDQPQHF. In DNA form, the CDR3 reads TGTGCCAGCAGCTTAGGAGAAGGGGATCAGCCCCAGCATTTT. Variable domain in full (rest from reference TRBV13 and TRBJ1-5): AAGVIQSPRHLIKEKRETATLKCYPIPRHDTVYWYQQGPGQDPQFLISFYEKMQSDKGSIPDRFSAQQFSDYHSELNMSSLELGDSALYFCASSLGEGDQPQHFGDGTRLSIL.

The rearrangement links TRBV5-1 to TRBJ1-6; 7 bases are shared with TRBD1. Unmatched junction bases numbered 7, after V lost 0 bases and J lost 7 bases. Germline values: CDR1 SGHRS, CDR2 YFSETQ. This CDR3 spans 16 amino acids. CDR3 bases: TGCGCCAGCAGCTTGGACAGGGGAGTAAAGAATTCACCCCTCCACTTT. Translating gives CASSLDRGVKNSPLHF.

The chain has TRBV6-6 and TRBJ1-1; D is unresolved. CDR3 length: 14 residues. Per germline, CDR1 MNHNY and CDR2 SVGAGI (reference sequence). V lost 0 bases and J lost 6, with 11 bases in between. The CDR3 DNA follows: TGTGCCAGCAGTTACTCGTCGGGGAATTCTGAAGCTTTCTTT. It is translated as CASSYSSGNSEAFF.

The V call is TRBV6-5, the J call TRBJ1-5; D gene unclear. CDR1 is MNHEY and CDR2 is SVGAGI in the germline V gene. The ends were cut back, 5 bases at V and 0 bases at J, with 5 bases in the middle. This CDR3 spans 13 amino acids. CDR3 DNA sequence: TGTGCCAGCAGTGAACATAGCAATCAGCCCCAGCATTTT. Residues: CASSEHSNQPQHF.